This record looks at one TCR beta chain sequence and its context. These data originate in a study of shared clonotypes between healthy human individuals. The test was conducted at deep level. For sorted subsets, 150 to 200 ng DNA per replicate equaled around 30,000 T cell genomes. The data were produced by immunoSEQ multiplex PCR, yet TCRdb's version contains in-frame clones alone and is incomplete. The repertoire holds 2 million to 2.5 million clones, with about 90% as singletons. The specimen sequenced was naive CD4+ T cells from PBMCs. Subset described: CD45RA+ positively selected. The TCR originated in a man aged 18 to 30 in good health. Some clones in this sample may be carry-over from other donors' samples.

CDR3 nucleotide sequence: TGTGCCAGCAGTTTCCTGAGAGGGGAGGACACTGAAGCTTTCTTT. This encodes CASSFLRGEDTEAFF. V is TRBV28 and J is TRBJ1-1, with D possibly TRBD1 on 5 matching bases. The CDR3 is 15 amino acids. Trimming pared 3 bases from V and 3 bases from J, leaving 14 bases between. Germline-derived CDR1 and CDR2 are MDHEN and SYDVKM.